This T cell receptor beta chain was captured by sequencing in a study of Ad26.COV2.S vaccination and SARS-CoV-2 variants. Clones were sequenced by immunoSEQ multiplex PCR, and TCRdb holds only the in-frame ones, with some missing. This sample has roughly 420,000 clones, with roughly 90% found just once. Treatment meaning: around 19 received Ad26.COV2.S at low or high dose, single or two shots; about five received placebo; per-sample allocation not given. Sampling happened 63 days after the first vaccine or placebo injection. The table lists this clone with a count of one. This material consisted of peripheral blood, taken in a trial of Ad26.COV2.S vaccine versus placebo. This clonotype originated in a person aged 18-60 years who received the Ad26.COV2.S COVID-19 vaccine or a placebo.

The CDR3 loop reads CASSQGAGHVYEQYF. Written as DNA, the CDR3 is TGCGCCAGCAGCCAAGGCGCGGGACACGTATACGAGCAGTACTTC. The chain employs TRBV4-3 and TRBJ2-7, with D tentatively TRBD1 or TRBD2 (6 bases each). Germline lookup yields CDR1 LGHNA and CDR2 YSLEER. The CDR3 is made up of 15 amino acids. Trimming cost V 1 base and J 4 bases, with 14 bases left between them.